This entry is about one T cell receptor beta chain. Its antigen is currently unknown. V lost 3 bases to trimming and J lost 1 base, with 9 bases between them. This CDR3 is 14 amino acids long. Germline values: CDR1 LNHNV, CDR2 YYDKDF (reference sequence). The entry originates in a study of OX40 agonist ivuxolimab in advanced cancers. Study-level background: Previous treatment with anti-PD-1, anti-PD-L1 or anti-CTLA-4 therapy was allowed; 40% had received some.

Study-wide results and limits: Clonal expansion from baseline to week 6 occurred in both CD4+ and CD8+ T cells. The investigators did not determine what antigen specificity the expanded peripheral T cells had.

Anyone with autoimmune disease history or systemic immunosuppression was excluded. Sequencing was performed with immunoSEQ multiplex PCR; in TCRdb, only in-frame clones are kept and a portion is missing. The table records approximately 89,000 clones, roughly 87% of them present only once. The chain uses TRBV15 and TRBJ1-1; no reliable D call. The sequencing here drew on CD4+ or CD8+ T cells sorted from blood, taken in a trial of the OX40 agonist ivuxolimab. This sequence was found in an adult with an advanced solid tumor such as melanoma, head and neck, liver or kidney cancer. CDR3 DNA sequence: TGTGCCACCAGCAGGACGTACGAGAACACTGAAGCTTTCTTT. This encodes CATSRTYENTEAFF.